Below are 18 T cell receptor beta chains sequenced from a single sample in a study of CXCR3-negative and CXCR3-positive naive CD8 T cells. Study-level results: More hydrophobic TRB CDR3s occurred in CXCR3-positive than in CXCR3-negative naive cells.

No antigen is known for these receptors. The authors prepared UMI-labeled TRB cDNA libraries by 5' RACE. TCRdb reprocessed the 5' RACE reads, keeping one entry per CDR3 protein, no DNA. This sample contains 120,000 to 150,000 distinct CDR3 sequences. Sequencing was done on a sample of naive CXCR3+ CD8+ T cells from blood. Stated subset: CD45RO-CCR7+CD27+CD95- naive CD8+ T cells expressing CXCR3 (TNR3+). All receptors derive from a human donor in good health. Some clones in this sample may be carry-over from other donors' samples.

The V gene is TRBV27, the J gene TRBJ1-1. Germline lookup yields CDR1 MNHEY and CDR2 SMNVEV (reference sequence). This CDR3 is built from 15 residues. CDR3: CASSLGAGPNTEAFF.

The V gene is TRBV12-2, the J gene TRBJ1-2; no DNA is available, so the TRBD1 call from TCRdb remains unchecked. TRBV12-2 is tagged as a pseudogene. The CDR3 covers 18 residues. CDR3 in amino acids: CASRLGGWTGGPFYGYTF.

The chain combines TRBV29-1 with TRBJ2-2; the TCRdb D gene call, TRBD2, has no DNA to confirm it. The germline V gene encodes CDR1 SQVTM and CDR2 ANQGSEA. The CDR3 covers 18 residues. This chain's CDR3 is CSVWLAGGLHRRTGELFF.

The chain uses TRBV20-1 and TRBJ1-1; TCRdb's assignment of TRBD1 cannot be checked, as there is no DNA. Germline CDR1 and CDR2: DFQATT and SNEGSKA (reference sequence). There are 13 residues in the CDR3. CDR3: CSARQAVNTEAFF.

The gene calls are TRBV7-9 and TRBJ2-2; TCRdb picks TRBD1, but there is no DNA to check that call. Germline lookup yields CDR1 SEHNR and CDR2 FQNEAQ (reference sequence). CDR3 length: 15 residues. The CDR3 sequence is CASSKTGTNTGELFF.

CDR3 sequence: CASSPPGEVPNEQFF. V usage is TRBV4-2 and J usage is TRBJ2-1. The CDR3 has 15 amino acids. Germline CDR1 LGHNA, CDR2 YNFKEQ.

The chain is built from TRBV4-3 and TRBJ2-1. Germline V CDR1 and CDR2: LGHNA, YSLEER. The CDR3 runs 14 residues. The CDR3 loop is CASSQDAQYNEQFF.

The genes are TRBV4-1 and TRBJ1-1. Germline V CDR1 and CDR2: MGHRA, YSYEKL. The CDR3 is made up of 14 amino acids. The chain's CDR3 is CASSRVPADTEAFF.

This chain joins TRBV29-1 and TRBJ2-1; there is no DNA to check the TCRdb D call of TRBD2. Germline values: CDR1 SQVTM, CDR2 ANQGSEA. This CDR3 comprises 14 residues. CDR3: CSVAPVASGAEQFF.

The rearrangement links TRBV9 to TRBJ1-1. Per the germline V gene, CDR1 is SGDLS and CDR2 is YYNGEE. This CDR3 comprises 15 residues. The chain's CDR3 is CASSTHGGMNTEAFF.

The J gene is TRBJ2-7, the V gene TRBV20-1; the TCRdb call, TRBD1, lacks DNA for checking. The CDR3 loop spans 14 amino acids. Germline values: CDR1 DFQATT, CDR2 SNEGSKA (reference sequence). The CDR3 sequence is CSSQGTGFSYEQYF.

The chain recombines TRBV27 with TRBJ2-3; the D gene TCRdb calls, TRBD2, cannot be checked with no DNA. The CDR3 loop spans 17 amino acids. Germline CDR1 is MNHEY and CDR2 is SMNVEV (reference sequence). CDR3 sequence reads: CASSMTGIAGYGDTQYF.

The CDR3 is CASTPPGGFNIQYF. The chain is built from TRBV28 and TRBJ2-4; TCRdb picks TRBD1, but there is no DNA to check that call. This CDR3 has 14 residues. CDR1 is MDHEN and CDR2 is SYDVKM in the germline V gene. Full variable domain (rest looked up from reference TRBV28 and TRBJ2-4): DVKVTQSSRYLVKRTGEKVFLECVQDMDHENMFWYRQDPGLGLRLIYFSYDVKMKEKGDIPEGYSVSREKKERFSLILESASTNQTSMYLCASTPPGGFNIQYFGAGTRLSVL.

V is TRBV2 and J is TRBJ2-1; there is no DNA to check the TCRdb D call of TRBD2. The V gene's germline CDR1 is SNHLY and CDR2 FYNNEI. The CDR3 runs to 16 residues. CDR3 sequence: CASSGGEGPSYNEQFF.

The genes are TRBV12-3 or TRBV12-4 and TRBJ2-3; as DNA is missing, the TRBD1 call by TCRdb cannot be tested. The CDR3 runs to 15 residues. The chain's CDR3 is CASRLGGGGADTQYF.

The chain carries TRBV7-9 and TRBJ2-3; the D call from TCRdb, TRBD1, cannot be confirmed without DNA. The CDR3 spans 16 residues. CDR1 and CDR2 (germline): SEHNR, FQNEAQ (reference sequence). CDR3: CASSLTGTGMADTQYF.

The rearrangement joins TRBV7-3 to TRBJ1-1; there is no DNA to check the TCRdb D call of TRBD1. Germline assignment: CDR1 SGHTA and CDR2 FQGTGA. CDR3 length equals 13 residues. CDR3 sequence reads: CASSGTDNTEAFF.

The chain employs TRBV7-9 and TRBJ2-7; TCRdb picks TRBD1, but there is no DNA to check that call. Germline V gives CDR1 SEHNR, CDR2 FQNEAQ (reference sequence). The CDR3 loop spans 14 amino acids. The CDR3 here is CASSPGWATYEQYF. The variable domain in full, with the rest retrieved from reference TRBV7-9 and TRBJ2-7, is DTGVSQNPRHKITKRGQNVTFRCDPISEHNRLYWYRQTLGQGPEFLTYFQNEAQLEKSRLLSDRFSAERPKGSFSTLEIQRTEQGDSAMYLCASSPGWATYEQYFGPGTRLTVT.